This record concerns one TCR beta chain sequence. Antigen: not known. The entry originates in a study of T cells expressing NK-cell markers. Study in general: Beta-chain profiling covered CD3+CD56+NKG2C+, CD3+CD56+NKG2C- and CD3+CD56-NKG2C+ sorted subsets. Seven sequenced donors out of eight were HCMV-seropositive, one seronegative.

General study results and limits: The study found these clonotypes also leading the CD3+CD56-NKG2C+ fraction in a few donors.

5'RACE template switching built TCR beta cDNA with unique molecular identifiers. Using the 5' RACE reads, TCRdb records one entry per CDR3 protein without DNA. Its table lists a few hundred thousand distinct CDR3 sequences. The CDR3 loop spans 13 amino acids. The germline V gene encodes CDR1 LNHDA and CDR2 SQIVND (reference sequence). This clonotype was sampled from a woman in her fifties or sixties in good health. The sequencing sample was made of blood T cells: a sorted CD56 or NKG2C T cell subset, CD4+ or CD8+ T cells, or bulk PBMC T cells (not recorded which). The chain is built from TRBV19 and TRBJ1-2. This chain's CDR3 is CASSMSALGGYTF.